The next 8 T cell receptor beta chains were all read from a single sample in a study of blood T cells in healthy people across ages. A sample-barcoded 5' primer and a J-beta primer mix were used in a second PCR of about 7 to 12 cycles. A single record per CDR3 protein comes from TCRdb applying MiXCR to the 5' RACE reads. The sample yields approximately 690,000 distinct CDR3 sequences, approximately 50% seen once. The material sequenced was blood. The receptor source for this set is a man aged 55 to 70 in good health.

The V call is TRBV10-3, the J call TRBJ1-2; 7 bases are shared with TRBD1. In germline, CDR1 is ENHRY, CDR2 SYGVKD. J lost 4 bases, V lost 3 bases, and 8 bases had no gene match. The CDR3 extends over 15 amino acids. The CDR3: CAISETGAPGYGYTF. The CDR3 DNA reads TGTGCCATCAGTGAAACAGGGGCCCCGGGCTATGGCTACACCTTC.

The chain couples TRBV4-1 to TRBJ2-2; 12 positions match TRBD2. With V trimmed by 4 bases and J by 0 bases, 6 bases remained unmatched. Germline V CDR1 and CDR2: MGHRA, YSYEKL. CDR3 length: 18 residues. The CDR3 bases are TGCGCCAGCAGCCTACGGACTAGCGGGGAGTCGAACACCGGGGAGCTGTTTTTT. Translation: CASSLRTSGESNTGELFF.

This clonotype was picked up a small number of times. The rearrangement joins TRBV7-2 to TRBJ2-5; 7 bases fit TRBD2. The J call may be wrong; the DNA end is better matched by TRBJ2-7. CDR3 size: 14 residues. Germline-derived CDR1 and CDR2 are SGHTA and FQGNSA. CDR3 residues: CASSSDGGRYEQYF. CDR3 DNA sequence: TGTGCCAGCAGCTCAGACGGGGGGAGGTACGAGCAGTACTTC.

This chain joins TRBV9 and TRBJ2-1; no definite D call. The CDR3 covers 14 residues. Between the trimmed V and J ends, which lost 0 bases and 6 bases, there was a span of 10 bases. CDR1 and CDR2 from the germline V gene are SGDLS and YYNGEE. CDR3 in DNA: TGTGCCAGCAGCGTAGTATCCAGTCCCAATGAGCAGTTCTTC. Translated, it gives CASSVVSSPNEQFF.

This clonotype was seen only a few times. This sequence joins TRBV13 and TRBJ2-5; 11 bases are shared with TRBD1. The J segment lost 1 base and the V segment lost 8 bases, leaving 0 bases of the junction unmatched. The CDR3 has 13 amino acids. In germline, CDR1 is PRHDT, CDR2 FYEKMQ (reference sequence). The CDR3 DNA is TGTGCCAGCGGACAGGGGGCCCAAGAGACCCAGTACTTC. As protein: CASGQGAQETQYF.

The chain joins TRBV3-1 to TRBJ2-1; D not resolved. Germline CDR1 is LGHDT and CDR2 is YNNKEL (reference sequence). The CDR3 consists of 15 residues. The germline V and J ends were trimmed by 1 base and 2 bases, with 9 bases remaining between them. DNA for the CDR3: TGTGCCAGCAGCCAAGCGCGCAACCCCTACAATGAGCAGTTCTTC. Its translation: CASSQARNPYNEQFF.

The chain is built from TRBV20-1 and TRBJ2-6, with a possible D match to TRBD2 (5 bases). Germline V gene lookup returns CDR1 DFQATT and CDR2 SNEGSKA (reference sequence). The CDR3 loop spans 16 amino acids. The V gene lost 3 bases and the J gene lost 0 bases, with 12 bases spanning the gap. This CDR3 reads CSARTPGDSGANVLTF. In nucleotides, the CDR3 is TGCAGTGCTAGGACCCCCGGGGACTCTGGGGCCAACGTCCTGACTTTC.

The chain has TRBV24-1 and TRBJ2-4, with D perhaps TRBD1 (5 bases). The end of the DNA fits TRBJ2-7 better, so the J call may be wrong. The CDR3 spans 12 residues. Germline CDR1 reads KGHDR; CDR2 reads SFDVKD. For the CDR3, the DNA is TGTGCCACCAGGGAACCAGGGTTCGAGCAGTACTTC. Translation: CATREPGFEQYF.